This is a list of T cell receptor beta chains from one sample in a study of T cell responses to AZD1222 COVID-19 vaccine. The data were produced by immunoSEQ multiplex PCR, yet TCRdb's version contains in-frame clones alone and is incomplete. This table has 80,000 or so clones, just over 90% appearing once. Sequencing used peripheral blood, obtained 28 days after the second AZD1222 dose. The receptors come from an adult who received the AZD1222 COVID-19 vaccine. CDR3s include the opening cysteine and the closing phenylalanine or tryptophan. A D gene is named only where the DNA matches it firmly. Clone size is given for some rows only: seen once, a few or many times, or a class if the clone is expanded.

d_gene,v_gene,j_gene,abundance,CDR3aa
-,TRBV6-2/TRBV6-3,TRBJ1-1,-,CASSRPPRPAFF
-,TRBV5-5,TRBJ1-6,-,CASSLFPQVASPLHF
-,TRBV19,TRBJ1-1,-,CASKLGGRSTEAFF
-,TRBV18,TRBJ1-2,few,CASSPGVEDGYTF
-,TRBV30,TRBJ2-7,few,CTIGNIYEQYF
-,TRBV7-9,TRBJ1-2,once,CASSLTQSSGYTF
-,TRBV2,TRBJ1-2,once,CAGHYGGLYGYTF
-,TRBV11-2,TRBJ2-1,-,CASSLDPRTTYNEQFF
-,TRBV7-2,TRBJ1-2,-,CASSLGQGRTGYGYTF
-,TRBV30,TRBJ1-1,-,CAWSWGRDTEAFF
-,TRBV5-6,TRBJ1-4,-,CASSLVDQPNEKLFF
TRBD2,TRBV2,TRBJ2-7,-,CASLKGTSGGRQYF
TRBD1,TRBV5-1,TRBJ1-1,few,CASSFRQGVMNTEAFF
-,TRBV3-1/TRBV3-2,TRBJ1-1,-,CASSQLAEAFF
TRBD1,TRBV28,TRBJ1-5,once,CASSSGQGNQPQHF
-,TRBV28,TRBJ1-2,once,CASSFQVYGYTF
TRBD1,TRBV2,TRBJ1-2,-,CASTGTGNYGYTF
-,TRBV11-2,TRBJ2-3,-,CASSPTVGRGSDTQYF
-,TRBV2,TRBJ1-2,-,CASSEGSRGTYGYTF
TRBD2,TRBV4-3,TRBJ2-3,-,CASSQDIAGGPTSTDTQYF
-,TRBV19,TRBJ1-5,-,CASSTPTAFYSNQPQHF
-,TRBV11-3,TRBJ2-7,-,CASSLSLLEQYF
-,TRBV13,TRBJ2-7,-,CASSSGTSTYEQYF
-,TRBV9,TRBJ2-5,-,CASSPSSGPQETQYF